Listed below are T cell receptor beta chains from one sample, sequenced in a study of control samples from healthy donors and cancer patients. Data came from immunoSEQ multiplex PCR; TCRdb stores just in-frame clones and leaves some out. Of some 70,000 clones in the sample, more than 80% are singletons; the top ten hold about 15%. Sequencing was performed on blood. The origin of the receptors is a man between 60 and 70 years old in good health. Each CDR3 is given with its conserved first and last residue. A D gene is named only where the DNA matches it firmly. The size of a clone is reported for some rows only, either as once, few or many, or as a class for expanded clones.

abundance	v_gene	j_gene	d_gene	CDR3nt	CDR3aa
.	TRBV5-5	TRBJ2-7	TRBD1	TGTGCCAGCAGCTTGCGGGACAGGGGGGGGCTAGCGCCTTCCTACGAGCAGTACTTC	CASSLRDRGGLAPSYEQYF
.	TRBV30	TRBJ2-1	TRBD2	TGTGCCTGGAGCGGCGGGAGCTCCTACAATGAGCAGTTCTTC	CAWSGGSSYNEQFF
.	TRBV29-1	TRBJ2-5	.	TGCAGCGTTGGGTCGGCAGGGCAGACCCAGTACTTC	CSVGSAGQTQYF
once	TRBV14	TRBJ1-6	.	TGTGCCAGCAGCCCTTACGGGGCTAATTCACCCCTCCACTTT	CASSPYGANSPLHF
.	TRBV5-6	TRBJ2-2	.	TGTGCCAGCAGCTTGGGTGGCACCGGGGAGCTGTTTTTT	CASSLGGTGELFF
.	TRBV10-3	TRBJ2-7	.	TGTGCCATCAGAGGCGGGGTAGCGGTCGACGAGCAGTACTTC	CAIRGGVAVDEQYF
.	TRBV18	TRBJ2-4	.	TGTGCCAGCTCACCAGAGGGCAGGCCGCACATTCAGTACTTC	CASSPEGRPHIQYF
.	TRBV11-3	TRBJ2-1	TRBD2	TGTGCCAGCAGCTCCGGACTAGCGGGATTGGGTGAGCAGTTCTTC	CASSSGLAGLGEQFF
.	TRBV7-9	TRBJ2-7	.	TGTGCCAGCAGCTTAGCGGAGGGGACCGAGCAGTACTTC	CASSLAEGTEQYF
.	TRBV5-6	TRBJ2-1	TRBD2	TGTGCCAGCAGCGTTCTAGCGGGAGTTCGTAATGAGCAGTTCTTC	CASSVLAGVRNEQFF
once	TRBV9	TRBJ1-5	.	TGTGCCAGCAGCCCCTCGACAGACCCTAATCAGCCCCAGCATTTT	CASSPSTDPNQPQHF
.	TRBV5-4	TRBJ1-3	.	TGTGCCAGCAGACCAGACCTACAGGGAACTGGAAACACCATATATTTT	CASRPDLQGTGNTIYF
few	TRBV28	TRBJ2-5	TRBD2	TGTGCCAGCAGTCACCCGGGACTAGGTCGAGAGACCCAGTACTTC	CASSHPGLGRETQYF
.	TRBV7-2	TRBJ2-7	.	TGTGCCAGCAGCTTAGAGCAGGTTAGGGATTACGAGCAGTACTTC	CASSLEQVRDYEQYF
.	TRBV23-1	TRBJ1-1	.	TGCGCCAGCAGTCAATCGCGCTCGGACCCACCCAACACTGAAGCTTTCTTT	CASSQSRSDPPNTEAFF
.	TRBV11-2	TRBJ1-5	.	TGTGCCAGCAGCTTAGCCGCTGGGCCCAATCAGCCCCAGCATTTT	CASSLAAGPNQPQHF
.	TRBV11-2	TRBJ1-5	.	TGTGCCAGCAGCTTATCCCACGATCAGCCCCAGCATTTT	CASSLSHDQPQHF
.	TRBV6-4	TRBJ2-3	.	TGTGCCAGCAGTGTAGGGGGAGAAGTGGATACGCAGTATTTT	CASSVGGEVDTQYF
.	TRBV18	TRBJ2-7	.	TGTGCCAGCTCACGTAGGGCGGGCGAGCAGTACTTC	CASSRRAGEQYF
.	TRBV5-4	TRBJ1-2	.	TGTGCCAGCAGCTTGGGAGCCGGGGACACTAACTATGGCTACACCTTC	CASSLGAGDTNYGYTF
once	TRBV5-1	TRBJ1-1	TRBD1	TGCGCCAGCAGCCCCCAGGGGGATATCTCCCTATCGGCCACTGAAGCTTTCTTT	CASSPQGDISLSATEAFF
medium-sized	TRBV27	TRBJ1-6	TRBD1	TGTGCCAGCAGTTTATTTGGGGACAGCGGTAATTCACCCCTCCACTTT	CASSLFGDSGNSPLHF
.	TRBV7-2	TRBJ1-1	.	TGTGCCAGCAGCTTAGAAGTGAACACTGAAGCTTTCTTT	CASSLEVNTEAFF
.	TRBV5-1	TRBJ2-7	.	TGCGCCAGCAGCACCGGGGGGACAGACGCTACCTACGAGCAGTACTTC	CASSTGGTDATYEQYF
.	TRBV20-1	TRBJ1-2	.	TGCAGTGCTAGGACAGCCTATGGCTACACCTTC	CSARTAYGYTF
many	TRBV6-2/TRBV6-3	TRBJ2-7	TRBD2	TGTGCCAGCAGCCCTCGGGGGGGCTCCTACGAGCAGTACTTC	CASSPRGGSYEQYF
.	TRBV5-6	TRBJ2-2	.	TGTGCCAGCAGCTTGGGTTTAGGTCTCGGGGAGCTGTTTTTT	CASSLGLGLGELFF
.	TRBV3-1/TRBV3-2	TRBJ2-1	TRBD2	TGTGCCAGCAGCTCCCGGACTAGCGGCACCTACAATGAGCAGTTCTTC	CASSSRTSGTYNEQFF
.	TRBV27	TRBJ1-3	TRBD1	TGTGCCAGCAGTTTATTCCCCCCGACAGGGGACAGCTCTGGAAACACCATATATTTT	CASSLFPPTGDSSGNTIYF
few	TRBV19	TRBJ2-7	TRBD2	TGTGCCAGTAGCACGGGGCGGGAGCGCTCCGAGCAGTACTTC	CASSTGRERSEQYF
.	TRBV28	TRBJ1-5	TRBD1	TGTGCCAGCAGTCCCCGGGACAGCAGCAATCAGCCCCAGCATTTT	CASSPRDSSNQPQHF
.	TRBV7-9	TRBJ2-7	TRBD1	TGTGCCAGCAGCTGGGACAGCACTAGCGAGCAGTACTTC	CASSWDSTSEQYF
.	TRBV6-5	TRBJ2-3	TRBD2	TGTGCCGGCGGGACTAGCGGGAGAGGGGATACGCAGTATTTT	CAGGTSGRGDTQYF
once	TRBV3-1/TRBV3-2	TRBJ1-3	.	TGTGCCAGCAGCCCTGATGTAGGGTGGAGCTCTGGAAACACCATATATTTT	CASSPDVGWSSGNTIYF
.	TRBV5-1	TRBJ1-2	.	TGCGCCAGCAGCTTGGACAGGGTTGGTGGCTACACCTTC	CASSLDRVGGYTF
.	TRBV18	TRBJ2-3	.	TGTGCCAGCTCGCCCTCGAAACTCACAGATACGCAGTATTTT	CASSPSKLTDTQYF
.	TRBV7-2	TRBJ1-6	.	TGTGCCAGCAGCTTGGTAGCGGCGGAAAATTCACCCCTCCACTTT	CASSLVAAENSPLHF
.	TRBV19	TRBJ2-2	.	TGTGCCAGTAGATACAGGGCCCACACCGGGGAGCTGTTTTTT	CASRYRAHTGELFF
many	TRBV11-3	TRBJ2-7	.	TGTGCCAGCAGCTTAGATCGCTGGGGGGGGCCCGCCTACGAGCAGTACTTC	CASSLDRWGGPAYEQYF
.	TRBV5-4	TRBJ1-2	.	TGTGCCAGCAGCTTGGACAGGACCTATGGCTACACCTTC	CASSLDRTYGYTF
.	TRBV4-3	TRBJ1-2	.	TGCGCCAGCAGCCAAGAAATAGGGACCGGAGGAGGCTACACCTTC	CASSQEIGTGGGYTF
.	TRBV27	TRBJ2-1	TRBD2	TGTGCCAGCAGTCTTCCGGGACTAGCGGGAGTAGATGAGCAGTTCTTC	CASSLPGLAGVDEQFF
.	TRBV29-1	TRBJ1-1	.	TGCAGCGTCCGAGGGAAGATGACGAACACTGAAGCTTTCTTT	CSVRGKMTNTEAFF
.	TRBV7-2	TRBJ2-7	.	TGTGCCAGCAGTTCGGGCTGGGAGCAGTACTTC	CASSSGWEQYF
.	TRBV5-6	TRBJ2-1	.	TGTGCCAGCAGCTTCGTAGGACTAAACAATGAGCAGTTCTTC	CASSFVGLNNEQFF
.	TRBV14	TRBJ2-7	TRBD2	TGTGCCAGCAGCCAAGCAGCAAGCGGGGACTCCTACGAGCAGTACTTC	CASSQAASGDSYEQYF
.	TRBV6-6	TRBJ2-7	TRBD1	TGTGCCAGCAGTTGGACAGGGGGCTGGGAGCAGTACTTC	CASSWTGGWEQYF
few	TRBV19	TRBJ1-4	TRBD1	TGTGCCAGTAGTACACTGCCGGACAGGGGGCGCCCAGAACTGTTTTTT	CASSTLPDRGRPELFF
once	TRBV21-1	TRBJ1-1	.	TGTGCCAGCAGCAACTTGGGGGACATGAACACTGAAGCTTTCTTT	CASSNLGDMNTEAFF
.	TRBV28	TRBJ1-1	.	TGTGCCAGCAGATTCCTACACAGGGTTTACGCTGAAGCTTTCTTT	CASRFLHRVYAEAFF
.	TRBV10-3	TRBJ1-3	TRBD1	TGTGCCATCAGCACAGGGGTCGCTGGAAACACCATATATTTT	CAISTGVAGNTIYF
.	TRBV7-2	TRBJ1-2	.	TGTGCCAGCAGCTTAGAAGTGGACGGCTACACCTTC	CASSLEVDGYTF
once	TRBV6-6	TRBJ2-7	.	TGTGCCAGCAGCCCAGGACTTGGGGGTACCTACGAGCAGTACTTC	CASSPGLGGTYEQYF
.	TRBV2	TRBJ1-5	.	TGTGCCAGCAGCGACAGGCTATTAAGTCAGCCCCAGCATTTT	CASSDRLLSQPQHF
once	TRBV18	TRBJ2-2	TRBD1	TGTGCCAGCTCACCAGTTCTTGCCGGGACAGGGGGTACCGGGGAGCTGTTTTTT	CASSPVLAGTGGTGELFF